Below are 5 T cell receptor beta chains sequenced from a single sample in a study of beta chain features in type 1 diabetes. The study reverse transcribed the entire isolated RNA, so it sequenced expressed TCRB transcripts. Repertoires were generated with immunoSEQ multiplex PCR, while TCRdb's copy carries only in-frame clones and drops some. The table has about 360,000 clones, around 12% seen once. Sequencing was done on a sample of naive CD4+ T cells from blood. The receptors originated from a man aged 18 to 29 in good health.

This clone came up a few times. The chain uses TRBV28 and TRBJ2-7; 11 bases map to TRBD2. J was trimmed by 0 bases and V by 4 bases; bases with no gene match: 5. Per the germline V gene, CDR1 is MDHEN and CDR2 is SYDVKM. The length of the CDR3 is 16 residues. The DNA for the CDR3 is TGTGCCAGCAGTTCACCGACTAGCGGGACCTCCTACGAGCAGTACTTC. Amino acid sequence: CASSSPTSGTSYEQYF.

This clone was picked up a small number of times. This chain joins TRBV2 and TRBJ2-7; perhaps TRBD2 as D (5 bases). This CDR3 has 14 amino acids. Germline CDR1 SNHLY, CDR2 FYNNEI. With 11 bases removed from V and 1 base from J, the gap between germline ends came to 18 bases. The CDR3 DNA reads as TGTGCCTGCCGCGTTGGACGGGAATCCTACGAGCAGTACTTC. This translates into CACRVGRESYEQYF.

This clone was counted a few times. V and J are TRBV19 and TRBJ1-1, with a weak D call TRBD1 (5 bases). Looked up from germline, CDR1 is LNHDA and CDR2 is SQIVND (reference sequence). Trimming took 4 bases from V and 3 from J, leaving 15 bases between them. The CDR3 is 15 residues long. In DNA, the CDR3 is TGTGCCAGTAGTACCGGGGGGGACGGCTACACTGAAGCTTTCTTT. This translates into CASSTGGDGYTEAFF.

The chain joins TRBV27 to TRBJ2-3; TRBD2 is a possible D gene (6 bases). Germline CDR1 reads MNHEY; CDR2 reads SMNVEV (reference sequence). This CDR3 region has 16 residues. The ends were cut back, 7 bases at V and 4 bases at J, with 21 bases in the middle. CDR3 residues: CASNPRWGSGPDTQYF. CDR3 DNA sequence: TGTGCCAGCAACCCTCGGTGGGGGAGCGGGCCAGATACGCAGTATTTT.

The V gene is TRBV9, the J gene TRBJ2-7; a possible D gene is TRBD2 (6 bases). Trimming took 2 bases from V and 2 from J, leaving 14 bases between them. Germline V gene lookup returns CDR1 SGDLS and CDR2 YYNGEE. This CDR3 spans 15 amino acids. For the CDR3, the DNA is TGTGCCAGCAGCGTCGACGGGAGTTCTGCCTACGAGCAGTACTTC. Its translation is CASSVDGSSAYEQYF.